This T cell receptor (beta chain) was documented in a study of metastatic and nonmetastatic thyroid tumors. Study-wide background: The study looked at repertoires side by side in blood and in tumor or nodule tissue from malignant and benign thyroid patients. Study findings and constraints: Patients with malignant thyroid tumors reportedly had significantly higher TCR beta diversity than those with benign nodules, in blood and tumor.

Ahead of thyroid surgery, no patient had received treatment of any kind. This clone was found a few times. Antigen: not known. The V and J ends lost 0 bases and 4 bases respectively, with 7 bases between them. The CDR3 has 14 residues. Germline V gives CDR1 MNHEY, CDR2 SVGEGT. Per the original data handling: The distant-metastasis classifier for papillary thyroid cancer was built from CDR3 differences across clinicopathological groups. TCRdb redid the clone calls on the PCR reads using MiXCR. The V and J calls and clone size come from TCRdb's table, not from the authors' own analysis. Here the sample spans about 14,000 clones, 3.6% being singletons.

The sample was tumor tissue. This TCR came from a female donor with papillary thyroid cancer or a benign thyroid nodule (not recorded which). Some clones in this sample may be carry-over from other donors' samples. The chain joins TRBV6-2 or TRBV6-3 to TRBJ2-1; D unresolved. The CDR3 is CASSYSPEYNEQFF. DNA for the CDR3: TGTGCCAGCAGTTACTCGCCGGAATACAATGAGCAGTTCTTC.